These T cell receptor beta chains were read from a single sample in a study of T-cell reconstitution after alpha-beta-depleted transplantation in children. TCRdb fed the PCR reads into MiXCR, producing one record per CDR3 protein. The sample has roughly 200,000 distinct CDR3 sequences, roughly 9.1% seen once. The sequenced sample was PBMCs, mostly from graft donor cells, obtained 360 days after TCRalphabeta/CD19-depleted stem cell transplant. The receptor set was obtained from a male patient aged 2-15 years who had a stem cell transplant for acute myeloid leukemia, so the T cells may come from the graft donor. The CDR3 runs from the conserved cysteine through the conserved F or W. D genes are given only for firm matches. Size tells how often a clone was seen (once, few, many) or the class of an expanded clone, and some rows leave it out.

V gene: TRBV5-1
D gene: NA
J gene: TRBJ2-5
clone size: NA
CDR3 DNA: TGCGCCAGCAGCGAATCGACCACAACGACCCAGTACTTC
CDR3 protein: CASSESTTTTQYF

V gene: TRBV10-3
D gene: NA
J gene: TRBJ2-3
clone size: few
CDR3 DNA: TGTGCCATCAGACTAGCCAGCACAGATACGCAGTATTTT
CDR3 protein: CAIRLASTDTQYF

V gene: TRBV20-1
D gene: TRBD2
J gene: TRBJ2-7
clone size: few
CDR3 DNA: TGCAGTGCTAGAGTTCCGGGGGAAGTACTAGCGGGCGCCTCCTACGAGCAGTACTTC
CDR3 protein: CSARVPGEVLAGASYEQYF

V gene: TRBV27
D gene: NA
J gene: TRBJ2-7
clone size: few
CDR3 DNA: TGTGCCAGCAGTTCAGCAGGGAACTTATACGAGCAGTACTTC
CDR3 protein: CASSSAGNLYEQYF

V gene: TRBV6-1
D gene: NA
J gene: TRBJ2-5
clone size: many
CDR3 DNA: TGTGCCAGCAGAGAGGGTGATGGGGAGACCCAGTACTTC
CDR3 protein: CASREGDGETQYF

V gene: TRBV7-3
D gene: TRBD2
J gene: TRBJ2-1
clone size: few
CDR3 DNA: TGTGCCAGCAGCCCAACCGGACTAGCGGGGGGTAATGAGCAGTTCTTC
CDR3 protein: CASSPTGLAGGNEQFF

V gene: TRBV3-1
D gene: TRBD1
J gene: TRBJ2-2
clone size: many
CDR3 DNA: TGTGCCAGCAGCCAAGAGGGACAGGGGAACACCGGGGAGCTGTTTTTT
CDR3 protein: CASSQEGQGNTGELFF

V gene: TRBV7-2
D gene: TRBD2
J gene: TRBJ2-1
clone size: NA
CDR3 DNA: TGTGCCAGCAGCCGGACTAGCGGGAAGGATGAGCAGTTCTTC
CDR3 protein: CASSRTSGKDEQFF

V gene: TRBV9
D gene: NA
J gene: TRBJ1-2
clone size: few
CDR3 DNA: TGTGCCAGCAGCGTAGCCGGGGATGGCTACACCTTC
CDR3 protein: CASSVAGDGYTF

V gene: TRBV24-1
D gene: NA
J gene: TRBJ2-7
clone size: NA
CDR3 DNA: TGTGCCACCAGTGACCAGCCAAGCTCCTACGAGCAGTACTTC
CDR3 protein: CATSDQPSSYEQYF

V gene: TRBV20-1
D gene: TRBD2
J gene: TRBJ2-2
clone size: NA
CDR3 DNA: TGCAGTGCTAGAGTGATCAGTTTAGCGGGAGGCCCTTATCGGAACACCGGGGAGCTGTTTTTT
CDR3 protein: CSARVISLAGGPYRNTGELFF